These T cell receptor beta chains were read from a single sample in a study of molecular identifiers for immune sequencing clone quantification. TCRdb redid the calling of the PCR reads with MiXCR, one entry per CDR3 protein. The table includes some 320,000 distinct CDR3 sequences, 20% to 25% detected once. Specimen: naive CD8+ T cells from blood, with Jurkat cell RNA spiked in. Source of these receptors: a human donor in good health. Some libraries in this study had Jurkat cell RNA spiked in. Both conserved end residues are part of each CDR3. The order of the fields is V gene, clone size, J gene, D gene, CDR3 length, CDR3 DNA, CDR3 protein. A D gene is named only where the DNA matches it firmly. Clone size is given for some rows only: seen once, a few or many times, or a class if the clone is expanded.

v_call: TRBV7-3
clone_size: few
j_call: TRBJ2-1
d_call: TRBD2
cdr3_length: 20
cdr3_nt: TGTGCCAGCAGCTTAACTGGTGGTAGCGGGAGTTTTCTCCCCTACAATGAGCAGTCCTTC
cdr3_aa: CASSLTGGSGSFLPYNEQSF

v_call: TRBV12-3/TRBV12-4
clone_size: many
j_call: TRBJ1-5
d_call: .
cdr3_length: 14
cdr3_nt: TGTGCCAGCAGTTTGGGGGGGCGCAGTCAGCCCCAGCATTTT
cdr3_aa: CASSLGGRSQPQHF

v_call: TRBV19
clone_size: many
j_call: TRBJ2-7
d_call: TRBD2
cdr3_length: 14
cdr3_nt: TGTGCCAGTAGCTCGACTAGCCGATTCTACGAGCAGTACTTC
cdr3_aa: CASSSTSRFYEQYF

v_call: TRBV6-5
clone_size: many
j_call: TRBJ2-2
d_call: TRBD1
cdr3_length: 17
cdr3_nt: TGTGCCAGCAGTTTACGACCGGGACAGGGGTTCACCGGGGAGCTGTTTTTT
cdr3_aa: CASSLRPGQGFTGELFF

v_call: TRBV7-9
clone_size: few
j_call: TRBJ2-2
d_call: .
cdr3_length: 15
cdr3_nt: TGTGCCAGCAGCCCCCCCGTGTGGGAACCCGGGGAGCTGTTTTTT
cdr3_aa: CASSPPVWEPGELFF

v_call: TRBV6-2/TRBV6-3
clone_size: .
j_call: TRBJ1-5
d_call: .
cdr3_length: 17
cdr3_nt: TGTGCCAGCAGCCGGACGGAAGGTCTATATAGCAATCAGCCCCAGCATTTT
cdr3_aa: CASSRTEGLYSNQPQHF

v_call: TRBV20-1
clone_size: many
j_call: TRBJ2-7
d_call: TRBD1
cdr3_length: 14
cdr3_nt: TGCAGTGCTAGGAAAGACAGGGGGGTATACGAGCAGTACTTC
cdr3_aa: CSARKDRGVYEQYF

v_call: TRBV5-4
clone_size: many
j_call: TRBJ1-1
d_call: .
cdr3_length: 14
cdr3_nt: TGTGCCAGCAGCCTGGGCACTAGGTACACTGAAGCTTTCTTT
cdr3_aa: CASSLGTRYTEAFF

v_call: TRBV30
clone_size: many
j_call: TRBJ1-3
d_call: .
cdr3_length: 10
cdr3_nt: TGTGCCTGGAGGGGGCACACCATATATTTT
cdr3_aa: CAWRGHTIYF

v_call: TRBV6-2/TRBV6-3
clone_size: few
j_call: TRBJ2-7
d_call: TRBD2
cdr3_length: 15
cdr3_nt: TGTGCCAGCAGTCGCGGACTAGCGGGAGTCTACGAGCAGTACTTC
cdr3_aa: CASSRGLAGVYEQYF

v_call: TRBV5-1
clone_size: many
j_call: TRBJ2-5
d_call: .
cdr3_length: 12
cdr3_nt: TGCGCCAGCAAGGGCAGTCAAGAGACCCAGTACTTC
cdr3_aa: CASKGSQETQYF

v_call: TRBV7-9
clone_size: .
j_call: TRBJ2-1
d_call: .
cdr3_length: 15
cdr3_nt: TGTGCCAGCAGCTCTATTCACCAAGCTCGTTCTGAGCAGTTCTTC
cdr3_aa: CASSSIHQARSEQFF

v_call: TRBV7-9
clone_size: few
j_call: TRBJ2-7
d_call: .
cdr3_length: 14
cdr3_nt: TGTGCCAGCAGCTTAGCCGCCGACAGCTACGAGCAGTACTTC
cdr3_aa: CASSLAADSYEQYF

v_call: TRBV7-2
clone_size: many
j_call: TRBJ2-7
d_call: .
cdr3_length: 17
cdr3_nt: TGTGCCAGCAGCCCCCGACCGGGAGTCCCTCCCTCCTGGGAGCAGTACTTC
cdr3_aa: CASSPRPGVPPSWEQYF

v_call: TRBV15
clone_size: many
j_call: TRBJ2-2
d_call: TRBD1
cdr3_length: 15
cdr3_nt: TGTGCCACCAGCAGGGACAGGGGAAACACCGGGGAGCTGTTTTTT
cdr3_aa: CATSRDRGNTGELFF

v_call: TRBV5-1
clone_size: many
j_call: TRBJ2-3
d_call: TRBD1
cdr3_length: 13
cdr3_nt: TGTGCCAGCAGTTTAGGGGGCTCAGATACGCAGTATTTT
cdr3_aa: CASSLGGSDTQYF

v_call: TRBV12-3/TRBV12-4
clone_size: many
j_call: TRBJ1-1
d_call: .
cdr3_length: 15
cdr3_nt: TGTGCCAGCAGTTTGGGGAGTAACATGAACACTGAAGCTTTCTTT
cdr3_aa: CASSLGSNMNTEAFF

v_call: TRBV7-2
clone_size: many
j_call: TRBJ1-1
d_call: .
cdr3_length: 16
cdr3_nt: TGTGCCAGCAGGCCAAGACAGCTACCTGAAGACACTGAAGCTTTCTTT
cdr3_aa: CASRPRQLPEDTEAFF

v_call: TRBV6-6
clone_size: many
j_call: TRBJ2-1
d_call: .
cdr3_length: 16
cdr3_nt: TGTGCCAGCAGTCCACCAACGGGGGAGACCTACAATGAGCAGTTCTTC
cdr3_aa: CASSPPTGETYNEQFF

v_call: TRBV7-3
clone_size: .
j_call: TRBJ2-1
d_call: TRBD1
cdr3_length: 14
cdr3_nt: TGTGCCAGCAGCTCCACAGGGGGCTACAATGAGCAGTTCTTC
cdr3_aa: CASSSTGGYNEQFF

v_call: TRBV10-2
clone_size: .
j_call: TRBJ1-1
d_call: TRBD1
cdr3_length: 15
cdr3_nt: TGCGCCAGCAGTGAGAAGGGGGCTCTGAACACTGAAGCTTTCTTT
cdr3_aa: CASSEKGALNTEAFF

v_call: TRBV7-9
clone_size: many
j_call: TRBJ1-2
d_call: .
cdr3_length: 14
cdr3_nt: TGTGCCAGCAGCTTAGACAGCCGATTCTATGGCTACACCTTC
cdr3_aa: CASSLDSRFYGYTF

v_call: TRBV7-9
clone_size: many
j_call: TRBJ2-5
d_call: TRBD2
cdr3_length: 16
cdr3_nt: TGTGCCAGCAGCTTAGTGTCAGCGGGAGGGGTAGAGACCCAGTACTTC
cdr3_aa: CASSLVSAGGVETQYF

v_call: TRBV6-2/TRBV6-3
clone_size: many
j_call: TRBJ2-7
d_call: .
cdr3_length: 15
cdr3_nt: TGTGCCAGCAGTTACTCCCGGAGGTTCAGCCACGAGCAGTACTTC
cdr3_aa: CASSYSRRFSHEQYF

v_call: TRBV3-1
clone_size: .
j_call: TRBJ2-7
d_call: .
cdr3_length: 12
cdr3_nt: TGTGCCAGCAGCCGAGGGGGGGGGTGGCAGTACTTC
cdr3_aa: CASSRGGGWQYF

v_call: TRBV19
clone_size: few
j_call: TRBJ1-5
d_call: .
cdr3_length: 16
cdr3_nt: TGTGCCAGTACCATGGTGAGGGGATTAAGCAATCAGCCCCAGCATTTT
cdr3_aa: CASTMVRGLSNQPQHF

v_call: TRBV28
clone_size: many
j_call: TRBJ2-7
d_call: .
cdr3_length: 16
cdr3_nt: TGTGCCAGCAGGACACCCTCCGGAGGGTCCTCCTACGAGCAGTACTTC
cdr3_aa: CASRTPSGGSSYEQYF

v_call: TRBV19
clone_size: many
j_call: TRBJ2-7
d_call: TRBD1
cdr3_length: 16
cdr3_nt: TGTGCCAGTAGTCCCACCAGGGACAGGGGAGAAGGGGAGCAGTACTTC
cdr3_aa: CASSPTRDRGEGEQYF

v_call: TRBV5-1
clone_size: many
j_call: TRBJ2-3
d_call: .
cdr3_length: 15
cdr3_nt: TGCGCCAGCAGGCCTTTTTGGCTAAGCACAGATACGCAGTATTTT
cdr3_aa: CASRPFWLSTDTQYF

v_call: TRBV11-2
clone_size: many
j_call: TRBJ2-4
d_call: .
cdr3_length: 15
cdr3_nt: TGTGCCAGCAGCTTAGGGGAGTGGTCCAAAAACATTCAGTACTTC
cdr3_aa: CASSLGEWSKNIQYF

v_call: TRBV7-9
clone_size: .
j_call: TRBJ2-7
d_call: .
cdr3_length: 16
cdr3_nt: TGTGCCAGCAGCGGCGGTGGCGGGGCGAGCTCCTACGAGCAGTACTTC
cdr3_aa: CASSGGGGASSYEQYF

v_call: TRBV4-3
clone_size: .
j_call: TRBJ1-5
d_call: TRBD1
cdr3_length: 15
cdr3_nt: TGCGCCAGCAGCTTGGGACAGGGGTGCAATCAGCCCCAGCATTTT
cdr3_aa: CASSLGQGCNQPQHF

v_call: TRBV7-2
clone_size: many
j_call: TRBJ1-1
d_call: .
cdr3_length: 13
cdr3_nt: TGTGCCTTCTCCCAGCGGGGGGGCACTGAAGCTTTCTTT
cdr3_aa: CAFSQRGGTEAFF

v_call: TRBV19
clone_size: .
j_call: TRBJ1-2
d_call: .
cdr3_length: 16
cdr3_nt: TGTGCCAGTAGTATAGATTTAATCTTTGGCAGCTATGGCTACACCTTC
cdr3_aa: CASSIDLIFGSYGYTF

v_call: TRBV9
clone_size: .
j_call: TRBJ2-1
d_call: .
cdr3_length: 21
cdr3_nt: TGTGCCAGCAGCGAACCTCCTCCTTTGGTAGAGGGATCGGTTTCGAATGGTGAGCAGTTCTTC
cdr3_aa: CASSEPPPLVEGSVSNGEQFF

v_call: TRBV11-2
clone_size: many
j_call: TRBJ1-1
d_call: .
cdr3_length: 16
cdr3_nt: TGTGCCAGCAGCCTACAGGGATCCTACATGAACACTGAAGCTTTCTTT
cdr3_aa: CASSLQGSYMNTEAFF

v_call: TRBV10-3
clone_size: .
j_call: TRBJ1-2
d_call: .
cdr3_length: 16
cdr3_nt: TGTGCCATCAGTCAAGACGAATCTTGGGGGTTCGATGGCTACACCTTC
cdr3_aa: CAISQDESWGFDGYTF

v_call: TRBV6-1
clone_size: many
j_call: TRBJ1-5
d_call: .
cdr3_length: 15
cdr3_nt: TGTGCCAGCAGTGTCCGACACGATAGCAATCAGCCCCAGCATTTT
cdr3_aa: CASSVRHDSNQPQHF

v_call: TRBV4-3
clone_size: many
j_call: TRBJ2-7
d_call: .
cdr3_length: 14
cdr3_nt: TGCGCCAGCAGCCAAGGGACTCCTCCTTACGAGCAGTACTTC
cdr3_aa: CASSQGTPPYEQYF

v_call: TRBV27
clone_size: .
j_call: TRBJ1-2
d_call: .
cdr3_length: 13
cdr3_nt: TGTGCCAGCAGTTTCTCATCGCTGAATGGCTGCACCTTC
cdr3_aa: CASSFSSLNGCTF

v_call: TRBV29-1
clone_size: many
j_call: TRBJ1-1
d_call: .
cdr3_length: 11
cdr3_nt: TGCAGCGTTCACAGGCGGACTGAAGCTTTCTTT
cdr3_aa: CSVHRRTEAFF

v_call: TRBV7-9
clone_size: many
j_call: TRBJ2-7
d_call: .
cdr3_length: 15
cdr3_nt: TGTGCCAGCAGCTTTGCGGATGGGGGTGGGTACGAGCAGTACTTC
cdr3_aa: CASSFADGGGYEQYF

v_call: TRBV4-3
clone_size: few
j_call: TRBJ2-3
d_call: TRBD2
cdr3_length: 17
cdr3_nt: TGCGCCAGCAGCCCCACTGGGGGGGGACTAGCGGGGTATACGCAGTATTTT
cdr3_aa: CASSPTGGGLAGYTQYF

v_call: TRBV9
clone_size: many
j_call: TRBJ2-3
d_call: .
cdr3_length: 11
cdr3_nt: TGTGCCAGCAGCGCCGGGGGAGACCCTTGTTTT
cdr3_aa: CASSAGGDPCF

v_call: TRBV28
clone_size: many
j_call: TRBJ2-3
d_call: .
cdr3_length: 14
cdr3_nt: TGTGCCAGCAGTCGCTCCCAGAGGACAGATACGCAGTATTTT
cdr3_aa: CASSRSQRTDTQYF

v_call: TRBV6-2/TRBV6-3
clone_size: many
j_call: TRBJ1-2
d_call: .
cdr3_length: 13
cdr3_nt: TGTGCCAGCAGTTTCGTCGAAAACTATGGCTACACCTTC
cdr3_aa: CASSFVENYGYTF

v_call: TRBV15
clone_size: many
j_call: TRBJ2-7
d_call: .
cdr3_length: 13
cdr3_nt: TGTGCCACCAGCAGAGCGACTCTTGGAGAGCAGTACTTC
cdr3_aa: CATSRATLGEQYF

v_call: TRBV19
clone_size: .
j_call: TRBJ2-5
d_call: .
cdr3_length: 15
cdr3_nt: TGTGCCAGTAGTAAAAACGACAGATTACAAGAGACCCAGTACTTC
cdr3_aa: CASSKNDRLQETQYF

v_call: TRBV27
clone_size: .
j_call: TRBJ2-1
d_call: .
cdr3_length: 14
cdr3_nt: TGTGCCAGCAGTTTACTCGGCGCCAACAATGAGCAGTCCTTC
cdr3_aa: CASSLLGANNEQSF

v_call: TRBV7-9
clone_size: many
j_call: TRBJ1-1
d_call: .
cdr3_length: 13
cdr3_nt: TGTGCCAGCAGCACTGACCTGAACACTGAAGCTTTCTTT
cdr3_aa: CASSTDLNTEAFF

v_call: TRBV7-6
clone_size: many
j_call: TRBJ2-3
d_call: .
cdr3_length: 12
cdr3_nt: TGTGCCAGCAGCCCAAACTCGTATACGCAGTATTTT
cdr3_aa: CASSPNSYTQYF

v_call: TRBV12-3/TRBV12-4
clone_size: many
j_call: TRBJ1-2
d_call: .
cdr3_length: 14
cdr3_nt: TGTGCCAGCAGCTTGGTAGCAGGGGACTATGGCTACACCTTC
cdr3_aa: CASSLVAGDYGYTF

v_call: TRBV27
clone_size: many
j_call: TRBJ1-6
d_call: TRBD1
cdr3_length: 15
cdr3_nt: TGTGCCAGCAGTTTAAGGGGACAGGGGGCTTCACCCCTCCACTTT
cdr3_aa: CASSLRGQGASPLHF

v_call: TRBV19
clone_size: .
j_call: TRBJ2-5
d_call: .
cdr3_length: 10
cdr3_nt: TGTGCCAGTAGGGGGGGGACCCAGTACTTC
cdr3_aa: CASRGGTQYF

v_call: TRBV11-2
clone_size: many
j_call: TRBJ1-1
d_call: TRBD1
cdr3_length: 15
cdr3_nt: TGTGCCAGCAGCTTCCCCGGACAGGGGAAGACTGAAGCTTTCTTT
cdr3_aa: CASSFPGQGKTEAFF

v_call: TRBV19
clone_size: many
j_call: TRBJ2-3
d_call: .
cdr3_length: 14
cdr3_nt: TGTGCCAGTAGTATCGTTGGCCGCACAGATACGCAGTATTTT
cdr3_aa: CASSIVGRTDTQYF

v_call: TRBV12-5
clone_size: .
j_call: TRBJ2-1
d_call: TRBD2
cdr3_length: 17
cdr3_nt: TGTGCTAGTGCCGGACTAGCGGGGGGGCGGTCCTACAATGAGCAGTTCTTC
cdr3_aa: CASAGLAGGRSYNEQFF

v_call: TRBV7-6
clone_size: .
j_call: TRBJ2-2
d_call: TRBD1
cdr3_length: 17
cdr3_nt: TGTGCCAGCAGCCAACACCCCGGGACAGGGAACACCGGGGAGCTGTTTTTT
cdr3_aa: CASSQHPGTGNTGELFF